This T cell receptor (beta chain) was documented in a study of T cells after yellow fever vaccination. This clonotype turned up a few times. What it recognizes is unknown. Conversion of TCR transcripts into cDNA relied on 5'RACE template switching, which added a universal primer site and UMIs. One entry per CDR3 protein results from TCRdb running MiXCR on the 5' RACE reads. The sample contains about 340,000 distinct CDR3 sequences, 4% of which appear only once. V gave up 0 bases and J gave up 4 bases, with 16 bases separating them. Looked up from germline, CDR1 is SGHTA and CDR2 is FQGNSA. The CDR3 is 18 amino acids. Study observations and caveats: Reappearance after the booster was observed for most primary-vaccination clones (about 97% CD4, over 70% CD8).

This sequence joins TRBV7-2 and TRBJ1-6, with D possibly matching TRBD1 (6 bases). This TCR was sampled from a man aged 18-30 years who received the YFV17D yellow fever vaccine. The sample here was PBMCs, taken 5 days after the yellow fever booster vaccination. CDR3 DNA: TGTGCCAGCAGCTTAGCAGGGGGAGGCGGACAGTATAATTCACCCCTCCACTTT. The encoded protein is CASSLAGGGGQYNSPLHF.